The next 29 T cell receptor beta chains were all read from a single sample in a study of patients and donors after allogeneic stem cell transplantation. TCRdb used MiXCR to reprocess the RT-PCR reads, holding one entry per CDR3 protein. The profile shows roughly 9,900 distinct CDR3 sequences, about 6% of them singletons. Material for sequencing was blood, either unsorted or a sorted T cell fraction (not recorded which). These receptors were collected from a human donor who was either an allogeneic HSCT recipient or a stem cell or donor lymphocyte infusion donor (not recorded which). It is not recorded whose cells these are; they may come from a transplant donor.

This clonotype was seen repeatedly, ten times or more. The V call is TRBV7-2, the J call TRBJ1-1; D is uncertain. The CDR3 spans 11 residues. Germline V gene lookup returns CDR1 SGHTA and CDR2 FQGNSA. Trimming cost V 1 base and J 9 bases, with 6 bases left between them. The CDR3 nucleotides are TGTGCCAGCAGCTTAGAATGGAAAGCTTTCTTT. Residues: CASSLEWKAFF.

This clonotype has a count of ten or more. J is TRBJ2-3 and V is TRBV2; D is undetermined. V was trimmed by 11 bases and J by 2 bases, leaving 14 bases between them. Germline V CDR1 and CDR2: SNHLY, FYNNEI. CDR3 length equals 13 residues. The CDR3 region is CAGRAFPTDTQYF. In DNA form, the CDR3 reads TGTGCCGGAAGGGCCTTCCCCACAGATACGCAGTATTTT.

In DNA form, the CDR3 reads TGTGCCAGCAGTCAGCAGGGTAACCCCTACGAGCAGTACTTC. This codes for CASSQQGNPYEQYF. This sequence joins TRBV28 and TRBJ2-7; a possible D gene is TRBD1 (5 bases). The CDR3 extends over 14 amino acids. The V end was cut by 5 bases, the J end by 2 bases, with 13 bases between. Germline CDR1 is MDHEN and CDR2 is SYDVKM.

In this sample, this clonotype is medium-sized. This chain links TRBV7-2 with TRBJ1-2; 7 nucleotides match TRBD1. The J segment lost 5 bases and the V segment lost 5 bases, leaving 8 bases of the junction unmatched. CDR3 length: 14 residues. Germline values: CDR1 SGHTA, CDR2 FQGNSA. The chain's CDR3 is CASSHGTVSYGYTF. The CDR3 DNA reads TGTGCCAGCAGCCATGGGACAGTCTCGTATGGCTACACCTTC.

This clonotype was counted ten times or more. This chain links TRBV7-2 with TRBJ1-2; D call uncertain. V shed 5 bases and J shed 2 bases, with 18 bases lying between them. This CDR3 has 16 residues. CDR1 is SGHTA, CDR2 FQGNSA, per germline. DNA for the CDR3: TGTGCCAGCAGCCAGAATTCCGGGCGTACGAACTATGGCTACACCTTC. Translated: CASSQNSGRTNYGYTF. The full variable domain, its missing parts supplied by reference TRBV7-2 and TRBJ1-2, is GAGVSQSPSNKVTEKGKDVELRCDPISGHTALYWYRQSLGQGLEFLIYFQGNSAPDKSGLPSDRFSAERTGGSVSTLTIQRTQQEDSAVYLCASSQNSGRTNYGYTFGSGTRLTVV.

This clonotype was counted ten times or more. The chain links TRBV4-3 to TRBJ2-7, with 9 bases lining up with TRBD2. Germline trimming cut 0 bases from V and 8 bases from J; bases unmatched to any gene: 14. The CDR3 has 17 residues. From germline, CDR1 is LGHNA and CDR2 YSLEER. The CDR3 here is CASSQEGWKASGNKQYF. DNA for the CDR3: TGCGCCAGCAGCCAAGAGGGTTGGAAGGCTAGCGGGAACAAGCAGTACTTC.

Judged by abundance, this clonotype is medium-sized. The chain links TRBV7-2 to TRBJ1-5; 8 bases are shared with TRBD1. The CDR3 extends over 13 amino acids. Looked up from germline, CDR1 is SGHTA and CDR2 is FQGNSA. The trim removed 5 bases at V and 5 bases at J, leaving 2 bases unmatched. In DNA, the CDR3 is TGTGCCAGCAGCCCAGGGGGCGATCAGCCCCAGCATTTT. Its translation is CASSPGGDQPQHF.

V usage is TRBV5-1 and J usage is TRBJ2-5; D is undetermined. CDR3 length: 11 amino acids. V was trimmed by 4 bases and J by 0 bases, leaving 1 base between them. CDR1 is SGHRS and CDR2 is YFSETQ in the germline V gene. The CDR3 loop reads CASSDQETQYF. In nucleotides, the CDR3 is TGCGCCAGCAGCGACCAAGAGACCCAGTACTTC.

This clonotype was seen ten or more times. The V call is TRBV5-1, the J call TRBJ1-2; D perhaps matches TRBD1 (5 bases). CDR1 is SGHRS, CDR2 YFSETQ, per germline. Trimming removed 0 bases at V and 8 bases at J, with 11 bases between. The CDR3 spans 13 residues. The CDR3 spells CASSLAAGKGYTF. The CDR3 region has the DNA TGCGCCAGCAGCTTGGCCGCAGGGAAAGGCTACACCTTC.

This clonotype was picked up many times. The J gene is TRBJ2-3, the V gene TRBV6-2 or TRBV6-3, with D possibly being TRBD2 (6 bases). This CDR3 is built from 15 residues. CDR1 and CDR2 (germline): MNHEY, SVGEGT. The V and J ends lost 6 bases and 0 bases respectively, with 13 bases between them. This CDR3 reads CASSYLGGSTDTQYF. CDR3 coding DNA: TGTGCCAGCAGCTACCTCGGGGGAAGCACAGATACGCAGTATTTT.

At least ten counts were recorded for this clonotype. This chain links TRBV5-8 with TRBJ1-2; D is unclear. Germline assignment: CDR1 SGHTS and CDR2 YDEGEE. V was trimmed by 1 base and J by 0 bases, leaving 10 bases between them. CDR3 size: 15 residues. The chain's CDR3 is CASSLFRLSNYGYTF. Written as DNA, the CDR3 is TGTGCCAGCAGCTTGTTCAGGTTATCTAACTATGGCTACACCTTC.

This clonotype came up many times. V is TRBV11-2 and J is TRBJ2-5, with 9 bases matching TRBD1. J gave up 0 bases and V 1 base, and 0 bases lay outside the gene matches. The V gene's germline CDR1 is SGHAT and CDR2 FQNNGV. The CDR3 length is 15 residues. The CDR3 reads CASSLGDRDQETQYF. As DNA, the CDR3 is TGTGCCAGCAGCTTAGGGGACAGGGACCAAGAGACCCAGTACTTC.

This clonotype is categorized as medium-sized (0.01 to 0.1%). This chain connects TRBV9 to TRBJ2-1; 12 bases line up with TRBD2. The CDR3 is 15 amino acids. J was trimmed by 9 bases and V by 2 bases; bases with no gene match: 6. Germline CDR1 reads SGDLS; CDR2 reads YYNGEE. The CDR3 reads CASSVRTSGIGEQFF. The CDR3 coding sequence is TGTGCCAGCAGCGTTCGGACTAGCGGGATCGGTGAGCAGTTCTTC.

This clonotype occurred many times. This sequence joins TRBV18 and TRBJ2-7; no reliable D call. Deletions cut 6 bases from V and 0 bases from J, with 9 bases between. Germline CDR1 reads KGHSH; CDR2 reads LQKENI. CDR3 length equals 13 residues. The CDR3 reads CASSSEASYEQYF. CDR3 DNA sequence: TGTGCCAGCTCGTCTGAGGCCTCCTACGAGCAGTACTTC.

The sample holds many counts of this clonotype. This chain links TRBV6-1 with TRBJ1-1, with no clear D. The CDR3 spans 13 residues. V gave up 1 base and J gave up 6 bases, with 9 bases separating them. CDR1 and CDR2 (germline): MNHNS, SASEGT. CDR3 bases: TGTGCCAGCAGTGAAGGGGCGCTGTCTGAAGCTTTCTTT. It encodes CASSEGALSEAFF.

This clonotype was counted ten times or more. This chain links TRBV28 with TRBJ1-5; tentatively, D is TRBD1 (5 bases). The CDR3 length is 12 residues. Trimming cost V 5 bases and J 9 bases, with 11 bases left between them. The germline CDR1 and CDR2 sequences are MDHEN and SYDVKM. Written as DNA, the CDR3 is TGTGCCAGCAGTCTAAGAACAGGGCCCCAGCATTTT. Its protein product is CASSLRTGPQHF.

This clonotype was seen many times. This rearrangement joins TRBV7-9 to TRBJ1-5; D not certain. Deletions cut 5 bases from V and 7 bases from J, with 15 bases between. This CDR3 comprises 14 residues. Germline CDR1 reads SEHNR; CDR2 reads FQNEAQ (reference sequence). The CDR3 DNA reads TGTGCCAGCAGCCCTAACAGCCTTGTCCAGCCCCAGCATTTT. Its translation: CASSPNSLVQPQHF.

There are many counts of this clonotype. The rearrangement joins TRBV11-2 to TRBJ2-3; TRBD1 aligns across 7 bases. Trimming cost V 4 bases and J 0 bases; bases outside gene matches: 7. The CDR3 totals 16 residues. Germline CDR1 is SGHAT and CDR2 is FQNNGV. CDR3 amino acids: CASSSGTAASTDTQYF. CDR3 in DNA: TGTGCCAGCAGCTCCGGGACAGCAGCTAGCACAGATACGCAGTATTTT.

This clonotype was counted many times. CDR3 residues: CASRRAGGVFEKLFF. CDR3 DNA: TGTGCCAGCAGACGGGCAGGGGGCGTCTTTGAAAAACTGTTTTTT. This chain uses TRBV11-2 with TRBJ1-4; 8 bases map to TRBD1. The CDR3 runs 15 residues. CDR1 is SGHAT, CDR2 FQNNGV, per germline. Germline trimming cut 6 bases from V and 7 bases from J; bases unmatched to any gene: 10.

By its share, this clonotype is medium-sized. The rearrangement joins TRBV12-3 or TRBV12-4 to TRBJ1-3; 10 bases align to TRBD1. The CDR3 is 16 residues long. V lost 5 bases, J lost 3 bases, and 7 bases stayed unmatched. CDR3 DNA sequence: TGTGCCAGCAGTGCGACCGGGACAGGGGTTGGAAACACCATATATTTT. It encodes CASSATGTGVGNTIYF.

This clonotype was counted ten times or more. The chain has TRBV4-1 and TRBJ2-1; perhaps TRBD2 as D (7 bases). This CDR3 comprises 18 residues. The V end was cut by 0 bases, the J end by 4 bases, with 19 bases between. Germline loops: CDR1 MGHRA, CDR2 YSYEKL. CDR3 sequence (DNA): TGCGCCAGCAGCCAAGATCTAAGTGGGGGGGCGAGGTACAATGAGCAGTTCTTC. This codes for CASSQDLSGGARYNEQFF.

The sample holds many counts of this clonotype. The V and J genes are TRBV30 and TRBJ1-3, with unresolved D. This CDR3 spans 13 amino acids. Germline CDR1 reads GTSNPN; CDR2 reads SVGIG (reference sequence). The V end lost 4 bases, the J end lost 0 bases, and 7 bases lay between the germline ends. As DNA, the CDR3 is TGTGCCTGGAACTTATTCTCTGGAAACACCATATATTTT. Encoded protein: CAWNLFSGNTIYF.

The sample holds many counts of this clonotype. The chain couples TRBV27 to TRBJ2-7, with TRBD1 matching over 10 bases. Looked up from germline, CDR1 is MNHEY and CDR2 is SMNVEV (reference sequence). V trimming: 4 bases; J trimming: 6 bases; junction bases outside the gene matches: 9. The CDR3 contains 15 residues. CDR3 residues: CASSSAGTGVAEQYF. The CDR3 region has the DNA TGTGCCAGCAGTTCAGCTGGGACAGGGGTGGCCGAGCAGTACTTC.

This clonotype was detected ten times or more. The CDR3 sequence is CASSFQGGTEAFF. As DNA, the CDR3 is TGTGCCAGCAGTTTCCAGGGAGGAACTGAAGCTTTCTTT. V gene TRBV12-3 or TRBV12-4 combines with J gene TRBJ1-1, with D tentatively TRBD1 (5 bases). The CDR3 is 13 residues long. V lost 3 bases and J 5 bases, leaving 10 bases between the germline ends.

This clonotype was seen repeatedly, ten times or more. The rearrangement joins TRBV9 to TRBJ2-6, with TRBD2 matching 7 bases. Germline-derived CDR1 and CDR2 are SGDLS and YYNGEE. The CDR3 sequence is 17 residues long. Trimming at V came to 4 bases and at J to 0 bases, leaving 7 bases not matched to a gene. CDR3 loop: CASSPRGGSSGANVLTF. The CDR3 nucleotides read TGTGCCAGCAGCCCCCGCGGGGGTAGCTCTGGGGCCAACGTCCTGACTTTC. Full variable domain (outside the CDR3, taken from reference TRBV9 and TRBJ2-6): DSGVTQTPKHLITATGQRVTLRCSPRSGDLSVYWYQQSLDQGLQFLIQYYNGEERAKGNILERFSAQQFPDLHSELNLSSLELGDSALYFCASSPRGGSSGANVLTFGAGSRLTVL.

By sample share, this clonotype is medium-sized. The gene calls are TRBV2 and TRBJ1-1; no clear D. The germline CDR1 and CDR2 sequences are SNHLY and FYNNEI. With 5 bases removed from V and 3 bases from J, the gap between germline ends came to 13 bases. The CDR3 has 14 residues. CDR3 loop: CASSQRAEYTEAFF. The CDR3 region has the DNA TGTGCCAGCAGTCAACGCGCAGAGTACACTGAAGCTTTCTTT.

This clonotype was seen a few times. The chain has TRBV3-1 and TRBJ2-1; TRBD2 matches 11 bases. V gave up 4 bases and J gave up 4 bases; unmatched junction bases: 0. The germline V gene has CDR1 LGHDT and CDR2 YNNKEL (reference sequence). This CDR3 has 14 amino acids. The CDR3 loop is CASSRLAGYNEQFF. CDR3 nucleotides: TGTGCCAGCAGCCGACTAGCGGGATACAATGAGCAGTTCTTC.

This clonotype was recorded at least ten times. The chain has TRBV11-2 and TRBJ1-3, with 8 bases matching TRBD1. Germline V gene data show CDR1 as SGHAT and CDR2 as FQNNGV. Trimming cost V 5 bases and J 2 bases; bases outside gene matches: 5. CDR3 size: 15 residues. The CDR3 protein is CASSPRGLPGNTIYF. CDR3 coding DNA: TGTGCCAGCAGCCCCAGGGGGCTTCCTGGAAACACCATATATTTT. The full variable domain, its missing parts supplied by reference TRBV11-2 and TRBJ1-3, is EAGVAQSPRYKIIEKRQSVAFWCNPISGHATLYWYQQILGQGPKLLIQFQNNGVVDDSQLPKDRFSAERLKGVDSTLKIQPAKLEDSAVYLCASSPRGLPGNTIYFGEGSWLTVV.

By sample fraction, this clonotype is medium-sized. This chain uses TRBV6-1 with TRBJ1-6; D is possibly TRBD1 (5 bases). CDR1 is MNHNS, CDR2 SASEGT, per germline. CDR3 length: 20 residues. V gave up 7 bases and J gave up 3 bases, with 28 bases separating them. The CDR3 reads CASNGWGGPGPPHYNSPLHF. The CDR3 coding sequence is TGTGCCAGCAATGGATGGGGCGGTCCGGGCCCTCCTCACTATAATTCACCCCTCCACTTT.